This T cell receptor beta chain was retrieved from a study of somatic mutations in cytotoxic T cells in rheumatoid arthritis. Study at large: A subset of V beta antibody-stained T-cell populations was isolated by flow sorting, reaching nearly 100% purity, and this subset included V beta1+ cells that went on to TCRB sequencing. Findings of the study overall: Rheumatoid arthritis patients and age-matched healthy controls showed no significant difference in CD8+ T-cell clonality. In rheumatoid arthritis patients, the slight underrepresentation of TRBV07 was not adjusted for multiple comparisons.

Flow cytometry was used to check the purity of CD4+ and CD8+ cells, which had been isolated by positive magnetic bead selection. Note on this clone: What it recognizes is unknown.

Assay: immunoSEQ multiplex PCR; the TCRdb copy retains only in-frame clones and omits some. The table includes 15,000 to 20,000 clones, over 75% detected once. Trimming pared 6 bases from V and 1 base from J, leaving 12 bases between. The CDR3 has 14 amino acids. Germline CDR1 MNHEY, CDR2 SMNVEV (reference sequence). The clonotype was recovered from an adult with rheumatoid arthritis. The chain links TRBV27 to TRBJ2-5, with D perhaps TRBD1 or TRBD2 (5 bases each). The sequenced sample was CD8+ T cells sorted from blood. CDR3 sequence (DNA): TGTGCCAGCAGCGTCGGGACCCTCCAAGAGACCCAGTACTTC. It yields the protein CASSVGTLQETQYF.